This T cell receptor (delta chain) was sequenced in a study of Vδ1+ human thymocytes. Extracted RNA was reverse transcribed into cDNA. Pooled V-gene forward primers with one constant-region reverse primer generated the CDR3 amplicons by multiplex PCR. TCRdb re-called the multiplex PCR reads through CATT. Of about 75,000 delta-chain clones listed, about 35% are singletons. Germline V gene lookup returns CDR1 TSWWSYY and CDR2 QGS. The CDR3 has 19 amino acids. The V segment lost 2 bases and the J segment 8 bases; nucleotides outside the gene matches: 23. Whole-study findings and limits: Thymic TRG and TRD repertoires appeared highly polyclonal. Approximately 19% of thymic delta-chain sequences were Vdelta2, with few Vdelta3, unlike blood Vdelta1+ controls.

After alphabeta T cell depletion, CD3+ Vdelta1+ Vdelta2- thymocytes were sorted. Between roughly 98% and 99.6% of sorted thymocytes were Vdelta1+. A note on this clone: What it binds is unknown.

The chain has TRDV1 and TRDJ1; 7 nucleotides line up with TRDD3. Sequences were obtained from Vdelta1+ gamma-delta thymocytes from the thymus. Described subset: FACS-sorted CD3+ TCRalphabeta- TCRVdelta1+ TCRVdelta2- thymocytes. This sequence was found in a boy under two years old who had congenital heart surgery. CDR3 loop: CALGEATFPISPWGAKLIF. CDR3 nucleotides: TGTGCTCTTGGGGAAGCTACCTTTCCCATTTCTCCCTGGGGGGCAAAACTCATCTTT.